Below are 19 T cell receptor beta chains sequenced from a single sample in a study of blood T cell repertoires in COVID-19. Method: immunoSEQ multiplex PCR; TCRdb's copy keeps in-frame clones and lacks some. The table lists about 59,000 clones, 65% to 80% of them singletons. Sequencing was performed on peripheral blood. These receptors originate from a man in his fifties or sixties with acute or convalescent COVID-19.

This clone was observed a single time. The CDR3 bases are TGTGCCAGCAGCTTAAGGGCTAGCGGAAACCTTGAGCAGTTCTTC. This translates into CASSLRASGNLEQFF. The V gene is TRBV7-7, the J gene TRBJ2-1; 7 nucleotides agree with TRBD2. Germline CDR1 is SSHAT and CDR2 is FNYEAQ (reference sequence). The CDR3 covers 15 residues. V shed 2 bases and J 9 bases; nucleotides not matched to a gene: 10.

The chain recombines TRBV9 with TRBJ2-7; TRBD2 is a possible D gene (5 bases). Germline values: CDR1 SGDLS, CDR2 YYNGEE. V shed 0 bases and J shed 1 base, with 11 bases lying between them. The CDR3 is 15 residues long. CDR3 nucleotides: TGTGCCAGCAGCGTAGAGGCTAGCCCATCCTACGAGCAGTACTTC. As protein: CASSVEASPSYEQYF.

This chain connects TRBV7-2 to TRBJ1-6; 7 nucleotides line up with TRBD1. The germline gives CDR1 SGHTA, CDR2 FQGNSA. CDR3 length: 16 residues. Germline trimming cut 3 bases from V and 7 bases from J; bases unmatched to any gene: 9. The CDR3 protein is CASSFHPQGVNSPLHF. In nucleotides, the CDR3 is TGTGCCAGCAGCTTCCATCCCCAGGGGGTAAATTCACCCCTCCACTTT.

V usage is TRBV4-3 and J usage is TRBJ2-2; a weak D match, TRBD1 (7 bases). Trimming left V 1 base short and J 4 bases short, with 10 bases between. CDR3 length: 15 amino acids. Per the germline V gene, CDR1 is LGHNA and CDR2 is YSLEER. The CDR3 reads CASSQAGGSTGELFF. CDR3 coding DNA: TGCGCCAGCAGCCAAGCAGGGGGGAGCACCGGGGAGCTGTTTTTT.

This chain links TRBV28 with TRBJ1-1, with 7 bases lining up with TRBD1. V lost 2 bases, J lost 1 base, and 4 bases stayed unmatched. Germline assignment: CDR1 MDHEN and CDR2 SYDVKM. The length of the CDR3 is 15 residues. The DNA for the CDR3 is TGTGCCAGCAGTTTAGGCGGACAGGCGAACACTGAAGCTTTCTTT. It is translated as CASSLGGQANTEAFF.

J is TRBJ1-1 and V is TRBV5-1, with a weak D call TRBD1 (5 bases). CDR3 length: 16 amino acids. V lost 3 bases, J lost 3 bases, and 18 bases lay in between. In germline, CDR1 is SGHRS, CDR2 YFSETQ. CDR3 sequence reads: CASSSQPAGDDTEAFF. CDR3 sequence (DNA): TGCGCCAGCAGCTCCCAACCGGCGGGGGACGACACTGAAGCTTTCTTT.

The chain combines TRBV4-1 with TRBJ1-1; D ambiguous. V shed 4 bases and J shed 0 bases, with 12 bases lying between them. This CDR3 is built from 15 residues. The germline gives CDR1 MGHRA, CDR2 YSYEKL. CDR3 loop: CASSRTGYVNTEAFF. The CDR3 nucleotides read TGCGCCAGCAGCCGCACGGGGTATGTGAACACTGAAGCTTTCTTT.

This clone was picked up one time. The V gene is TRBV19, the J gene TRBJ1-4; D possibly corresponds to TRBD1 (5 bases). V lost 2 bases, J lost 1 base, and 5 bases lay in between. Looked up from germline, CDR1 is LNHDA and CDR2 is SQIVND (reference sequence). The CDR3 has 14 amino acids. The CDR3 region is CASSIQGTNEKLFF. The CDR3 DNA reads TGTGCCAGTAGTATACAGGGAACTAATGAAAAACTGTTTTTT.

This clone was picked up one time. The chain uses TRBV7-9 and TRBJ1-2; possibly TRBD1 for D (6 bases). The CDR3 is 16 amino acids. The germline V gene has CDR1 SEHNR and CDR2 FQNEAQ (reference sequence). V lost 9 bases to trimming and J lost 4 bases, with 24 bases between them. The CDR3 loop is CASVPDRTTGLYGYTF. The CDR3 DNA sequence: TGTGCCAGTGTCCCGGATAGGACGACAGGCCTCTATGGCTACACCTTC. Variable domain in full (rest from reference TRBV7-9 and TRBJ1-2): DTGVSQNPRHKITKRGQNVTFRCDPISEHNRLYWYRQTLGQGPEFLTYFQNEAQLEKSRLLSDRFSAERPKGSFSTLEIQRTEQGDSAMYLCASVPDRTTGLYGYTFGSGTRLTVV.

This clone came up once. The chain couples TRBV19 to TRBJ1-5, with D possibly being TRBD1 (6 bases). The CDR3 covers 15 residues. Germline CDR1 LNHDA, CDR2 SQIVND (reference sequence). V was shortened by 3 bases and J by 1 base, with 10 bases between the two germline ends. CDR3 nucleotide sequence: TGTGCCAGTAGTATTGGACAGAGGAGCAATCAGCCCCAGCATTTT. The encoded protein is CASSIGQRSNQPQHF.

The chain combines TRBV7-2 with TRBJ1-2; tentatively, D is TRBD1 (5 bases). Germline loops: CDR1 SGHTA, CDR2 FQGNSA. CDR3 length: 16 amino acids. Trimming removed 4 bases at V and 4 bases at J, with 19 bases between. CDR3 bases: TGTGCCAGCAGCTCCACATGGGGGGAAATTTCCTATGGCTACACCTTC. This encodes CASSSTWGEISYGYTF.

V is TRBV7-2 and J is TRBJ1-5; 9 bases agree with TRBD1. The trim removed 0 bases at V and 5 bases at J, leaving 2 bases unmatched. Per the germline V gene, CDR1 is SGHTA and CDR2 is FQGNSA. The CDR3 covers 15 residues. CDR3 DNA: TGTGCCAGCAGCTTAGCGGGACAGGGTTATCAGCCCCAGCATTTT. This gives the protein CASSLAGQGYQPQHF. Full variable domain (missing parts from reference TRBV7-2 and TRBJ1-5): GAGVSQSPSNKVTEKGKDVELRCDPISGHTALYWYRQSLGQGLEFLIYFQGNSAPDKSGLPSDRFSAERTGGSVSTLTIQRTQQEDSAVYLCASSLAGQGYQPQHFGDGTRLSIL.

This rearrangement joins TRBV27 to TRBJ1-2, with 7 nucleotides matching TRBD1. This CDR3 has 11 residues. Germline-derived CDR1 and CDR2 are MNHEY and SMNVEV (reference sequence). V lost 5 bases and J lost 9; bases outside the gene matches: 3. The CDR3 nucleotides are TGTGCCAGCAGTCGGGGACAGAGCTACACCTTC. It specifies CASSRGQSYTF.

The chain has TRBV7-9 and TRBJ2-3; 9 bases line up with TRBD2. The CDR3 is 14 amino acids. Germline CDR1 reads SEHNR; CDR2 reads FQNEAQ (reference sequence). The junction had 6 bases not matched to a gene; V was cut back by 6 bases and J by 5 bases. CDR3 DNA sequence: TGTGCCAGCAGGCCGGGACTAGCAGGAGATACGCAGTATTTT. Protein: CASRPGLAGDTQYF.

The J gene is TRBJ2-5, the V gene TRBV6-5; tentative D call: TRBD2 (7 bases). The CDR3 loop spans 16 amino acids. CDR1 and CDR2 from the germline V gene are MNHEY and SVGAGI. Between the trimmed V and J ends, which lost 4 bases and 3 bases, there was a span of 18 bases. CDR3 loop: CASSSLGGRGEETQYF. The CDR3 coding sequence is TGTGCCAGCAGTTCTCTTGGGGGCCGGGGGGAAGAGACCCAGTACTTC.

The CDR3 spells CASSLVYDRAEDQPQHF. The CDR3 DNA reads TGTGCCAGCAGCTTAGTGTACGACAGGGCTGAAGATCAGCCCCAGCATTTT. The gene calls are TRBV7-2 and TRBJ1-5, with 7 bases fitting TRBD1. CDR1 is SGHTA, CDR2 FQGNSA, per germline. The V segment lost 1 base and the J segment 5 bases; nucleotides outside the gene matches: 11. The CDR3 has 17 residues.

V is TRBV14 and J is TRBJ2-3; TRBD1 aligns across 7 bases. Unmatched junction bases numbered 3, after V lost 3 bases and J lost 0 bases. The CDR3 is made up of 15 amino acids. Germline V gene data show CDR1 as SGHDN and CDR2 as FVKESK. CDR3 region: CASSHPGGSTDTQYF. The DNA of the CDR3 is TGTGCCAGCAGCCATCCAGGGGGAAGCACAGATACGCAGTATTTT.

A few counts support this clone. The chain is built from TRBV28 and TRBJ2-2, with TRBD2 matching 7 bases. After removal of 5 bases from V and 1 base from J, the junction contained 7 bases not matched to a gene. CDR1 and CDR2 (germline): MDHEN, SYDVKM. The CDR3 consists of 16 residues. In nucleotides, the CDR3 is TGTGCCAGCAGTAGGAGCGGGGCAGAGAACACCGGGGAGCTGTTTTTT. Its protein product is CASSRSGAENTGELFF. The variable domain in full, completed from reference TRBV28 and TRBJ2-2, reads DVKVTQSSRYLVKRTGEKVFLECVQDMDHENMFWYRQDPGLGLRLIYFSYDVKMKEKGDIPEGYSVSREKKERFSLILESASTNQTSMYLCASSRSGAENTGELFFGEGSRLTVL.

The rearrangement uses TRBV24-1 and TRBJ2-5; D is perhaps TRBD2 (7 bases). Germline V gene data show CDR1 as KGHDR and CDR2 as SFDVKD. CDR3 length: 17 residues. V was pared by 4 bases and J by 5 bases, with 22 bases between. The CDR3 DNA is TGTGCCACCAGTGACCCTAGCGGTTCAGGGGTCAGGGAGACCCAGTACTTC. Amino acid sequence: CATSDPSGSGVRETQYF.